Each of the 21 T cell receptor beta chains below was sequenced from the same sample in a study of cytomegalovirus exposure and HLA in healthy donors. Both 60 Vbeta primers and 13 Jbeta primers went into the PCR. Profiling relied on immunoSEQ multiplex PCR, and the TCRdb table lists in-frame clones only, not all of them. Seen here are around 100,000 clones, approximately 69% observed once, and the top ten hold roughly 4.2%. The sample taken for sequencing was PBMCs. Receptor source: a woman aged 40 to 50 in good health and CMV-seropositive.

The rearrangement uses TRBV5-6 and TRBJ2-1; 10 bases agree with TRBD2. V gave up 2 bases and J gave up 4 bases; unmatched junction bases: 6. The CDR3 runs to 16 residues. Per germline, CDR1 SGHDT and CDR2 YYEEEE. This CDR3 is CASSFASGGGYNEQFF. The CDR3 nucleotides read TGTGCCAGCAGCTTCGCTAGCGGGGGAGGTTACAATGAGCAGTTCTTC. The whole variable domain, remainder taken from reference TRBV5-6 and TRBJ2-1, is DAGVTQSPTHLIKTRGQQVTLRCSPKSGHDTVSWYQQALGQGPQFIFQYYEEEERQRGNFPDRFSGHQFPNYSSELNVNALLLGDSALYLCASSFASGGGYNEQFFGPGTRLTVL.

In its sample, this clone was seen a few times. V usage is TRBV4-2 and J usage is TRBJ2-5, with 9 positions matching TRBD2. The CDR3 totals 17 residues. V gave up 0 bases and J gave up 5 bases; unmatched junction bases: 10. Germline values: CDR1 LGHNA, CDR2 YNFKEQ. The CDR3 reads CASSQDKGRGGQETQYF. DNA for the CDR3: TGTGCCAGCAGCCAAGATAAGGGGCGGGGGGGCCAGGAGACCCAGTACTTC.

The CDR3 DNA reads as TGCGCCAGCAGCCCTAACGGGAGAAACACTGAAGCTTTCTTT. Encoded protein: CASSPNGRNTEAFF. The chain carries TRBV5-1 and TRBJ1-1; no clear D. Per the germline V gene, CDR1 is SGHRS and CDR2 is YFSETQ. Trimming pared 4 bases from V and 2 bases from J, leaving 12 bases between. There are 14 residues in the CDR3.

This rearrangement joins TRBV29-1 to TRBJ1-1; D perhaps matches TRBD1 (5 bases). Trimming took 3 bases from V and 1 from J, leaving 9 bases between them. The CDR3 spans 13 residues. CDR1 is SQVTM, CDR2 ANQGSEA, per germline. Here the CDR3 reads CSVEGQQNTEAFF. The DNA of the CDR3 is TGCAGCGTTGAGGGGCAACAGAACACTGAAGCTTTCTTT.

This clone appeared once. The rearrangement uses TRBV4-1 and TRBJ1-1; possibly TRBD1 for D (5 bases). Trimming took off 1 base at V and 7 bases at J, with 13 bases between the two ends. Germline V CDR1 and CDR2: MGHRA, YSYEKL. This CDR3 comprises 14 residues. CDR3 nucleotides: TGCGCCAGCAGCCAAGCACCGGGGGGTTTTGAAGCTTTCTTT. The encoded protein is CASSQAPGGFEAFF.

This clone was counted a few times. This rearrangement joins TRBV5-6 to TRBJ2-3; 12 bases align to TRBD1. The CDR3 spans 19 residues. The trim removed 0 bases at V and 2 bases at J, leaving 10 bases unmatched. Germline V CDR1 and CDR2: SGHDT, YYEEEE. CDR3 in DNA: TGTGCCAGCAGCTTGGTAGGGACAGGGGGCGAACCTTACACAGATACGCAGTATTTT. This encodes CASSLVGTGGEPYTDTQYF.

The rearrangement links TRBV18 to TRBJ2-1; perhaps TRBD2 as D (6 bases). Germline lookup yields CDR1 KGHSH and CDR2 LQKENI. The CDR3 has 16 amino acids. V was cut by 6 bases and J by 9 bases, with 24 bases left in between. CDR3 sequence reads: CASSPSIAVKFSEQFF. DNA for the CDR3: TGTGCCAGCTCGCCATCAATAGCGGTAAAGTTCTCTGAGCAGTTCTTC. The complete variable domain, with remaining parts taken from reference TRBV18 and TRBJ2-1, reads NAGVMQNPRHLVRRRGQEARLRCSPMKGHSHVYWYRQLPEEGLKFMVYLQKENIIDESGMPKERFSAEFPKEGPSILRIQQVVRGDSAAYFCASSPSIAVKFSEQFFGPGTRLTVL.

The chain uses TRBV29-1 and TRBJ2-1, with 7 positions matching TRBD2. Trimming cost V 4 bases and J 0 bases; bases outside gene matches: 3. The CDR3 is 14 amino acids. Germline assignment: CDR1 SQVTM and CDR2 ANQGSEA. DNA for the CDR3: TGCAGCGTTGTGGTAGCGGGCTCCTACAATGAGCAGTTCTTC. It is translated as CSVVVAGSYNEQFF.

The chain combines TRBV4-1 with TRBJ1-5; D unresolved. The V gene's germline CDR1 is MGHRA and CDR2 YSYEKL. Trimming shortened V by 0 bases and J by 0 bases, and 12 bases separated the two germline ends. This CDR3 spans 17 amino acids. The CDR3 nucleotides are TGCGCCAGCAGCCAAGACCGACATACTCATAGCAATCAGCCCCAGCATTTT. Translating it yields CASSQDRHTHSNQPQHF.

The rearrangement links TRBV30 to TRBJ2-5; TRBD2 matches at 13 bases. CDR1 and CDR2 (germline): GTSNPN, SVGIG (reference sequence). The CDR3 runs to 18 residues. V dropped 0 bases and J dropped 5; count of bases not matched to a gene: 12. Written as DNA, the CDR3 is TGTGCCTGGAGTGTACTCAGGACTAGCGGGGGAGGGTGGGAGACCCAGTACTTC. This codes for CAWSVLRTSGGGWETQYF.

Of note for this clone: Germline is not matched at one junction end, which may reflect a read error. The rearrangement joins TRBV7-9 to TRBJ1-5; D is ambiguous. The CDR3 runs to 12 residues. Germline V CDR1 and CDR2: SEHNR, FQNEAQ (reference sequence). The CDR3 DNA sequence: TGTTCCAGCAGCTTTTCTAATCAGCCCCAGCATTTT. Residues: CSSSFSNQPQHF. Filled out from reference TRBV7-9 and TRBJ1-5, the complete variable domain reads DTGVSQNPRHKITKRGQNVTFRCDPISEHNRLYWYRQTLGQGPEFLTYFQNEAQLEKSRLLSDRFSAERPKGSFSTLEIQRTEQGDSAMYLCSSSFSNQPQHFGDGTRLSIL.

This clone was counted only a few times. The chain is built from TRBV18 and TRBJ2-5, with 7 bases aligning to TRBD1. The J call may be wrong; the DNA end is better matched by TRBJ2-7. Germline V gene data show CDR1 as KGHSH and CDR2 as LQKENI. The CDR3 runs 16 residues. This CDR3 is CASSPMTGQHSYEQYF. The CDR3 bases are TGTGCCAGCTCACCAATGACGGGACAGCATTCCTACGAGCAGTACTTC.

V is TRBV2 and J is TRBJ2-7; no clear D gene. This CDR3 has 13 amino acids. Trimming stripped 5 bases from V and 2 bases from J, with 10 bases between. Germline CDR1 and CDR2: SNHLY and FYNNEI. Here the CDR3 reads CASSPTDTYEQYF. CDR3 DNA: TGTGCCAGCAGTCCCACTGATACCTACGAGCAGTACTTC.

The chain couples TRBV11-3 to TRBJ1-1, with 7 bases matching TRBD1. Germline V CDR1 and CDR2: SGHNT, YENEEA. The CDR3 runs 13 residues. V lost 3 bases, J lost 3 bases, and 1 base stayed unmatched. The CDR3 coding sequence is TGTGCCAGCAGCTTTACAGGGGACACTGAAGCTTTCTTT. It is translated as CASSFTGDTEAFF.

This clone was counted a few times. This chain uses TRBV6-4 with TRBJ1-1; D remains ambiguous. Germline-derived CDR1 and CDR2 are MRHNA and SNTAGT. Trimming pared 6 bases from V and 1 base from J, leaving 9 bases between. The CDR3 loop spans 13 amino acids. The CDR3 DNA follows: TGTGCCAGCAGAGCAACAGAGAACACTGAAGCTTTCTTT. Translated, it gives CASRATENTEAFF.

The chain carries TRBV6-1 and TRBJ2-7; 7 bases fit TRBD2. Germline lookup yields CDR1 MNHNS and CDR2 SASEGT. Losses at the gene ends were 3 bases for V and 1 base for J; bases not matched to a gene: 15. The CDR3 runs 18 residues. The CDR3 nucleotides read TGTGCCAGCAGTGACCGGGACTACGGTCGCCTACTTTCCTACGAGCAGTACTTC. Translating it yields CASSDRDYGRLLSYEQYF.

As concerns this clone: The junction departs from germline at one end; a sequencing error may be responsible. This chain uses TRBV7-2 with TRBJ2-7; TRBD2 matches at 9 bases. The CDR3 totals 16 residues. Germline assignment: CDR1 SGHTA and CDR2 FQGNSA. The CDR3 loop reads CASNLTASGMTYEQYF. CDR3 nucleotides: TGTGCCAGCAACTTAACGGCTAGCGGGATGACCTACGAGCAGTACTTC.

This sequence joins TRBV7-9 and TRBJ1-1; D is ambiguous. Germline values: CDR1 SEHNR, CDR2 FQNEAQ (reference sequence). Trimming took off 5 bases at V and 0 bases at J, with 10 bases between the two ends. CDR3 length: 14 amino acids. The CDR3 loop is CASSLNFMNTEAFF. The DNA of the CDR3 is TGTGCCAGCAGCCTAAACTTTATGAACACTGAAGCTTTCTTT.

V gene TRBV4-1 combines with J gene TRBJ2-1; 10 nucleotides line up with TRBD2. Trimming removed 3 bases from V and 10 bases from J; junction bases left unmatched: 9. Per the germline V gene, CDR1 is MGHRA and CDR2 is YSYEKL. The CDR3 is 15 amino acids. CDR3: CASSHLAGVGREQFF. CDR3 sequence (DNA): TGCGCCAGCAGCCACCTAGCGGGAGTAGGAAGGGAGCAGTTCTTC.

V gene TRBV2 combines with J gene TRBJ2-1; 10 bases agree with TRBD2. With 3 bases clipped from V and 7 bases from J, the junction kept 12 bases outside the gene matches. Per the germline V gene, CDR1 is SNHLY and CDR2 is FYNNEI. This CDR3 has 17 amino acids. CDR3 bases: TGTGCCAGCAGTGAGCCTAGCGGGAGTATCTTTGGTAATGAGCAGTTCTTC. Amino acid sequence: CASSEPSGSIFGNEQFF.

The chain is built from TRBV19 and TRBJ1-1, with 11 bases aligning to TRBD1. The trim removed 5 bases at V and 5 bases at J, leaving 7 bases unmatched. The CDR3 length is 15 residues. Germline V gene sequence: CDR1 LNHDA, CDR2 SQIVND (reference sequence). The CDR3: CASSAVGQGGTEAFF. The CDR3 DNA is TGTGCCAGTAGTGCGGTGGGACAGGGGGGGACTGAAGCTTTCTTT. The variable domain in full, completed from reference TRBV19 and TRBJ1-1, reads DGGITQSPKYLFRKEGQNVTLSCEQNLNHDAMYWYRQDPGQGLRLIYYSQIVNDFQKGDIAEGYSVSREKKESFPLTVTSAQKNPTAFYLCASSAVGQGGTEAFFGQGTRLTVV.